This T cell receptor (beta chain) was sequenced in a study of T cell responses to AZD1222 COVID-19 vaccine. Study results and caveats: None of the repertoires were sampled until the peak T cell response had passed. Baseline seropositives among AZD1222 recipients totaled only 5 to 7. Clonal diversity was possibly underestimated, and white British individuals and females predominated among donors.

A note on this clone: Its antigen is as yet unknown.

Profiled with immunoSEQ multiplex PCR; TCRdb holds only in-frame clones, not every one. The table includes 120,000 or so clones, about 90% detected once. V shed 5 bases and J shed 0 bases, with 11 bases lying between them. The germline V gene encodes CDR1 MDHEN and CDR2 SYDVKM. This CDR3 region has 14 residues. This sample comprised peripheral blood, obtained on day 0 of AZD1222 vaccination. The TCR originated in an adult in good health. The chain employs TRBV28 and TRBJ2-7, with TRBD2 as a possible D gene (6 bases). The CDR3 DNA reads TGTGCCAGCAGTCGGGACTCTAGCTCCTACGAGCAGTACGTC. This gives the protein CASSRDSSSYEQYV.